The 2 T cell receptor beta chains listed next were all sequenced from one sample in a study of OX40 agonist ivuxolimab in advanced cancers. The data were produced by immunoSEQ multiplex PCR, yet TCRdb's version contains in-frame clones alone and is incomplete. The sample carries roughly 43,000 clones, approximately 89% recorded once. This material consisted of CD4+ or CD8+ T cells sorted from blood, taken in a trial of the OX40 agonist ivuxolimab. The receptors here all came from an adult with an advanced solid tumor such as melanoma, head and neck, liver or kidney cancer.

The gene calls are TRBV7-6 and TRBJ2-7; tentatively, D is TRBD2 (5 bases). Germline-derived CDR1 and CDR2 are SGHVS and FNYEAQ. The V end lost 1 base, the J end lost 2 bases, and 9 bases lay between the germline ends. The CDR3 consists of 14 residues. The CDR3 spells CASSLGLGTYEQYF. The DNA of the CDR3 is TGTGCCAGCAGCTTAGGGCTCGGGACCTACGAGCAGTACTTC.

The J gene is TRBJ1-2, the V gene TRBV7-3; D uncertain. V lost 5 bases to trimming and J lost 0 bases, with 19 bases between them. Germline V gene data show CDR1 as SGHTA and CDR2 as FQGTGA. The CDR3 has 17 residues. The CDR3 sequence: CASSPTAAWAANYGYTF. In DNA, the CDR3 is TGTGCCAGCAGCCCAACAGCGGCCTGGGCGGCTAACTATGGCTACACCTTC.